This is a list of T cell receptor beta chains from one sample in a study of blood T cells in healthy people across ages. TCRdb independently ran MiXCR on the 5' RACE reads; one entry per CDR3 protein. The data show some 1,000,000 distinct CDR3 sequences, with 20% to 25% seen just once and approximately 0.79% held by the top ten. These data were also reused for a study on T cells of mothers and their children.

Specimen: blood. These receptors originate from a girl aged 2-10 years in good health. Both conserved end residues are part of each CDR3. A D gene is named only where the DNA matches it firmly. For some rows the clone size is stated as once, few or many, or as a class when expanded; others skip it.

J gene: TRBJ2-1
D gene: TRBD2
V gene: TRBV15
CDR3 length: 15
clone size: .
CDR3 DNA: TGTGCCACCAGCACCCTAGCGGGAGATTCTAATGAGCAGTTCTTC
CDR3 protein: CATSTLAGDSNEQFF

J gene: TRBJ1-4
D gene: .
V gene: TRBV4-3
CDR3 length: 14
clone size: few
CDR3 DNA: TGCGCCAGCAGCCAAGATGGGGGAGGGGAGAATCTGTTTTTT
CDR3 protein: CASSQDGGGENLFF

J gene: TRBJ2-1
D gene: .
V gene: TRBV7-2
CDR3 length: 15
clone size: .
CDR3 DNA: TGTGCCAGCAGCCGTCAGGGGCAGAGTTACAATGAGCAGTTCTTC
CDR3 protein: CASSRQGQSYNEQFF

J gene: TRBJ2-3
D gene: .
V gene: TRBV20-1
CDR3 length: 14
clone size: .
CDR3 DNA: TGCAGTGCTAGAGTAGGGGTTAGCACAGATACGCAGTATTTT
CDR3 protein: CSARVGVSTDTQYF

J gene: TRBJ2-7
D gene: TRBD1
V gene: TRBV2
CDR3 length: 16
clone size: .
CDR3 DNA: TGTGCCAGCAGTGCCCCAAGGACAGGAGCGGACTACGAGCAGTACTTC
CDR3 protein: CASSAPRTGADYEQYF

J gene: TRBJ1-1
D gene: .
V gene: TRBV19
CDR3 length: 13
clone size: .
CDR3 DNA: TGTGCCAGTAGGAGGGACACGAACACTGAAGCTTTCTTT
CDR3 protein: CASRRDTNTEAFF

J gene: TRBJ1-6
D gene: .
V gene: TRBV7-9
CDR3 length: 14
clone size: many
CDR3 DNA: TGTGCCAGCAGCTTGGTAGATAATTTGGCTTCCCTCCACTTT
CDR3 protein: CASSLVDNLASLHF

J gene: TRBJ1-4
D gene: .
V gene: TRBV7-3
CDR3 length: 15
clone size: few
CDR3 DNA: TGTGCCAGCAGCTTAAGCAGGTCCGGTGAAGAAAAACTGTTTTTT
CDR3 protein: CASSLSRSGEEKLFF

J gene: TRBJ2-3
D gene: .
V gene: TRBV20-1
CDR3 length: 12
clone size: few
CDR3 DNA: TGCAGTGCTAGATCGGCCGTCGATACGCAGTATTTT
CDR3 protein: CSARSAVDTQYF

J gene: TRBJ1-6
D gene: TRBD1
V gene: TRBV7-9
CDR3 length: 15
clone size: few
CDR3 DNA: TGTGCCAGCAGCGATCGGACAGGGCTTAATTCACCCCTCCACTTT
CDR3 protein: CASSDRTGLNSPLHF

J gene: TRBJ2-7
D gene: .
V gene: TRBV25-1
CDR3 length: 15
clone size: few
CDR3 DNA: TGTGCCAGCAGTGAATTCTCAGGGCACTGGTACGAGCAGTACTTC
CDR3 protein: CASSEFSGHWYEQYF

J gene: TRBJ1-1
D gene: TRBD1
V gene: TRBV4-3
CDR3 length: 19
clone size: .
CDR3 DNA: TGCGCCAGCAGCCAAGACGACGGACAGGGGACGACCAGGAACACTGAAGCTTTCTTT
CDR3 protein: CASSQDDGQGTTRNTEAFF

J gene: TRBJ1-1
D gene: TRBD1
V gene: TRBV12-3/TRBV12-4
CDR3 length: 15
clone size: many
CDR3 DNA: TGTGCCAGCAGTTTAGGGACAGGGGTTAACACTGAAGCTTTCTTT
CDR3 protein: CASSLGTGVNTEAFF

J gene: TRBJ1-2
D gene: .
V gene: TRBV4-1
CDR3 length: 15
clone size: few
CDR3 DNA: TGCGCCGGCAGCCAAGATCGCCAGAGTGTTTATGGCTACACCTTC
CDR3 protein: CAGSQDRQSVYGYTF

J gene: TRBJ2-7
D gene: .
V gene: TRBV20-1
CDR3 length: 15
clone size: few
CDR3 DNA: TGCAGTGCTATAAAAGTCAAGGGTCTTTCCTACGAGCAGTACTTC
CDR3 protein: CSAIKVKGLSYEQYF

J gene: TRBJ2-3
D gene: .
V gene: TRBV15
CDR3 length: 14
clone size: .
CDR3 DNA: TGTGCCACCAGCAGAGATTCCGGAAGGGATACGCAGTATTTT
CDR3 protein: CATSRDSGRDTQYF

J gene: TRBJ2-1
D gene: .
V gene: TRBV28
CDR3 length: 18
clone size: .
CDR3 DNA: TGTGCCAGCAGTTTCGGACAGGGGGGACTAGCGGTCTACAATGAGCAGTTCTTC
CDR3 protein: CASSFGQGGLAVYNEQFF

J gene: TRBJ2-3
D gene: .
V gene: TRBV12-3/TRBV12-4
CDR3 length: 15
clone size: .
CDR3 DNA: TGTGCCAGCAGACCTCGGACCCTAAGCACAGATACGCAGTATTTT
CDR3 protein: CASRPRTLSTDTQYF

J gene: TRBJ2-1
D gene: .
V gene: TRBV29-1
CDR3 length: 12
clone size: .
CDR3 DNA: TGCAGCGCAATTGGCCCCATAGGGGAGCAGTTCTTC
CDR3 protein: CSAIGPIGEQFF

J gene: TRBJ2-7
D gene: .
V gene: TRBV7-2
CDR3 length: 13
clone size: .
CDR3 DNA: TGTGCCAGCAGCTCCTCTGGGGCTACGAAGCAGTACTTC
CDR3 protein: CASSSSGATKQYF

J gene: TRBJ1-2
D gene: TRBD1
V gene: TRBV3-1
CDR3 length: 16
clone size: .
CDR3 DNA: TGTGCCAGCAGCCAAGCCGGGGCGGGACAGAGCTATGGCTACACCTTC
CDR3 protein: CASSQAGAGQSYGYTF

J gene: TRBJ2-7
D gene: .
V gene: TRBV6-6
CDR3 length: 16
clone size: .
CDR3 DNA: TGTGCCAGCAGTTACTCGATAGGGCAGAGCTCCTACGAGCAGTACTTC
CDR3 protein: CASSYSIGQSSYEQYF

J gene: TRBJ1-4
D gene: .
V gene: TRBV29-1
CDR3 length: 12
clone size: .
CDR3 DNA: TGCAGCGTAGCAGGGCCTAATGAAAAACTGTTTTTT
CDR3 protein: CSVAGPNEKLFF

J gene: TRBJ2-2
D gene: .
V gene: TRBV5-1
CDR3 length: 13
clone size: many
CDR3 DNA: TGCGCCAGCAGCTTGGGGAACACCGGGGAGCTGTTTTTT
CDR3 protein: CASSLGNTGELFF

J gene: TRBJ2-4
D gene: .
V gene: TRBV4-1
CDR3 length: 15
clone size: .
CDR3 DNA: TGCGCCAGCAGCCAAGATTGGCTCGAACTGAACATTCAGTACTTC
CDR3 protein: CASSQDWLELNIQYF

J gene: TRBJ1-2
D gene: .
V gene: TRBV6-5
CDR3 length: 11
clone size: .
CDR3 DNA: TGTGCCAGTAAGTGGGAGGGTGGCTACACCTTC
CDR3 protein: CASKWEGGYTF

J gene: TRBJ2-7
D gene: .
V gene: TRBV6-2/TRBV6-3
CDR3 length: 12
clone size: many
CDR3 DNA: TGTGCCAGTCGGCGGCGGAGCTACGAGCAGTACTTC
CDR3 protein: CASRRRSYEQYF

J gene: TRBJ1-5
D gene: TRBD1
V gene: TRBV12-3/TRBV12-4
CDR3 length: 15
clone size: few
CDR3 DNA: TGTGCCAGCAGTTTATCCAGGGGGGTCAATCAGCCCCAGCATTTT
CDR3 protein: CASSLSRGVNQPQHF

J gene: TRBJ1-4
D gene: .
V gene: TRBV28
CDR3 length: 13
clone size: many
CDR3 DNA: TGTGCCAGCAGCCCAGACAGCAATGAAAAACTGTTTTTT
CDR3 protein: CASSPDSNEKLFF

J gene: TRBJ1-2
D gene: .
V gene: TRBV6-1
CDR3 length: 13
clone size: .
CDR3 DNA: TGTGCCAGCAGTCAACAGGCAGTCTATGGCTACACCTTC
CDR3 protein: CASSQQAVYGYTF

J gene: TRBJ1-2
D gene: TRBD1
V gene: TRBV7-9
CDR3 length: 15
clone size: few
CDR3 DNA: TGTGCCAGCAGACCGGACAGGGCGGCTAACTATGGCTACACCTTC
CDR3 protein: CASRPDRAANYGYTF

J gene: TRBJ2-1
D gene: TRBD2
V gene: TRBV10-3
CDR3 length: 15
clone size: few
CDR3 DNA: TGTGCCATCAGTGAACTAGCGGGGGGGCGCAATGAGCAGTTCTTC
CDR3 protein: CAISELAGGRNEQFF

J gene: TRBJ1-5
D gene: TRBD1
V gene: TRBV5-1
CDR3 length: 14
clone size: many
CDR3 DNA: TGTGCCAGCAGTTCGGGACAGGGAAATCAGCCCCAGCATTTT
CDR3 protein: CASSSGQGNQPQHF

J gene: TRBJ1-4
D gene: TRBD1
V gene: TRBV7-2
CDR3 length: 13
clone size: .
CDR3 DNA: TGTGCCAGCAGGACAGGGGTGAATGAAAAACTGTTTTTT
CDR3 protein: CASRTGVNEKLFF

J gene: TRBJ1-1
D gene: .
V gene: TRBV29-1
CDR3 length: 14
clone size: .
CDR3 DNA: TGCAGCGTCCCTTCCAGGGGAGAGAACACTGAAGCTTTCTTT
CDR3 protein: CSVPSRGENTEAFF

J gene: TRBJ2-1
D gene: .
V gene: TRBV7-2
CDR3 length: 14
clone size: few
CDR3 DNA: TGTGCCAGCAGCCTTACCAGGGGGGGAAATGAGCAGTTCTTC
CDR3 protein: CASSLTRGGNEQFF

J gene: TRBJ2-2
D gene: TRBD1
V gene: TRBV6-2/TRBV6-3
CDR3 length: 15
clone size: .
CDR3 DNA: TGTGCCAGCAGCTCTCACAGGGGTGATACCGGGGAGCTGTTTTTT
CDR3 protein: CASSSHRGDTGELFF

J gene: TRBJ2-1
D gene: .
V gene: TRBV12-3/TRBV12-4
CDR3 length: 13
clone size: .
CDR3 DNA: TGTGCCAGCGGAGGCGCCCCCTACAATGAGCAGTTCTTC
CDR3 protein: CASGGAPYNEQFF

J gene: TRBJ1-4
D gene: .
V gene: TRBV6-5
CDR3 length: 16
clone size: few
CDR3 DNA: TGTGCCAGCAGTTACCTACAGAATCTACCGAATGAAAAACTGTTTTTT
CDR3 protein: CASSYLQNLPNEKLFF

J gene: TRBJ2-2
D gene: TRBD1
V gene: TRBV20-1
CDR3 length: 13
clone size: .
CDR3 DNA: TGCAGTGCTGAACAGGGGATTACCGGGGAGCTGTTTTTT
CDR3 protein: CSAEQGITGELFF

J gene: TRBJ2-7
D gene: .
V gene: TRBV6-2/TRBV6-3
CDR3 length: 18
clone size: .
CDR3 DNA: TGTGCCAGCACCCCCAGAGGGTTAGCGAGAGCGGTTACCTACGAGCAGTACTTC
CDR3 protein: CASTPRGLARAVTYEQYF

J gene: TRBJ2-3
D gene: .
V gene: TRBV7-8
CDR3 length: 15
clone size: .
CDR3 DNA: TGTGCCAGCAGCTTAGCTCCAGAGCTCACAGATACGCAGTATTTT
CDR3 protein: CASSLAPELTDTQYF

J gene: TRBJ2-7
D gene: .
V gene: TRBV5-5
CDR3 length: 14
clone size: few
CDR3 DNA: TGTGCCAGCAGCTTGGTGGGGGCGGTCCACGAGCAGTACTTC
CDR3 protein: CASSLVGAVHEQYF

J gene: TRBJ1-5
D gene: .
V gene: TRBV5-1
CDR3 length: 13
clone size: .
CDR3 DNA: TGCGCCAGCAGGTCAGGGGGCAATCAGCCCCAGCATTTT
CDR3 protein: CASRSGGNQPQHF

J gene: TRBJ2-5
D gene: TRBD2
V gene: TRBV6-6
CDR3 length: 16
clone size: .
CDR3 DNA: TGTGCCAGCAGTTTAGGACTAGGAAGGTATCAAGAGACCCAGTACTTC
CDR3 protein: CASSLGLGRYQETQYF

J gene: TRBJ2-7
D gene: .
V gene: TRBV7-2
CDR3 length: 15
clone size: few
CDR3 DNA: TGTGCCAGCAGCTTAACCCCAGGGGTGGACTACGAGCAGTACTTC
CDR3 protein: CASSLTPGVDYEQYF

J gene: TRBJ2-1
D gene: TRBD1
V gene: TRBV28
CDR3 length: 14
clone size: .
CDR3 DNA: TGTGCCAGCGGAAGGCAGGGGGCCTACAATGAGCAGTTCTTC
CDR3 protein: CASGRQGAYNEQFF

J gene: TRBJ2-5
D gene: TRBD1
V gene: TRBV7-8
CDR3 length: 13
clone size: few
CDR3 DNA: TGTGCCAGCACGTCAGGGGGTAGGGAGACCCAGTACTTC
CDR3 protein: CASTSGGRETQYF

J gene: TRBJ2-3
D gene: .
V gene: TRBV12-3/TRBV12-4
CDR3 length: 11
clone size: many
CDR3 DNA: TGTGCCAGCAGGGGTGCAGATACGCAGTATTTT
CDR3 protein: CASRGADTQYF

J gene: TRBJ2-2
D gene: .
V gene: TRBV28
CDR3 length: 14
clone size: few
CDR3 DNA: TGTGCATCCCAGGCGAGGTCGAACACCGGGGAGCTGTTTTTT
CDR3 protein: CASQARSNTGELFF

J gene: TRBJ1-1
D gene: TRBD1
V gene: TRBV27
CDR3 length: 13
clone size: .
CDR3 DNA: TGTGCCAGCAGTTTAGAAGACAGGGACGAAGCTTTCTTT
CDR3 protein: CASSLEDRDEAFF

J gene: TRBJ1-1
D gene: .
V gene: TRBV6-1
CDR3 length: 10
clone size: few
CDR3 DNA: TGTGCCATCAAACCCCTTGAAGCTTTCTTT
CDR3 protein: CAIKPLEAFF

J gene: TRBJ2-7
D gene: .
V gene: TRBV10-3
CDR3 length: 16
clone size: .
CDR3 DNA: TGTGCCATCAGTGGAATCAGGGCCCTCGACTCCTACGAGCAGTACTTC
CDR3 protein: CAISGIRALDSYEQYF

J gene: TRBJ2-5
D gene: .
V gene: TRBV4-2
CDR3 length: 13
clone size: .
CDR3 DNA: TGTGCCAGCAGCCAAGGGCTACCAGAGACCCAGTACTTC
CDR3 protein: CASSQGLPETQYF

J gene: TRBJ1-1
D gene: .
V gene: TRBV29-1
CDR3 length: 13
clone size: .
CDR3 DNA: TGCAGCGTTCAGGGTCGACTGAACACTGAAGCTTTCTTT
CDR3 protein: CSVQGRLNTEAFF

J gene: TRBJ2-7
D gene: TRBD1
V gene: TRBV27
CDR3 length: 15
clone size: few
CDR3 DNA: TGTGCCAGCAGTTTACTCGGGGACAGGCCCAACGAGCAGTACTTC
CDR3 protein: CASSLLGDRPNEQYF

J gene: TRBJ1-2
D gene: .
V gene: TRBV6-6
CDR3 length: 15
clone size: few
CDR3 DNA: TGTGCCAGCACCTCGTCGGGGGCAGCTAACTATGGCTACACCTTC
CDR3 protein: CASTSSGAANYGYTF

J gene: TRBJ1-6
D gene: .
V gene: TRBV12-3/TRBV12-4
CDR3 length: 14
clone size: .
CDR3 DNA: TGTGCCAGCAGTTTATCAGCGGCTAATTCACCCCTCCACTTT
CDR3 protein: CASSLSAANSPLHF

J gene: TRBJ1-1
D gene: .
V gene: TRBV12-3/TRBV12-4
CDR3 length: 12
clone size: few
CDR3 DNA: TGTGCCAGCAGTTGGGAGGGGACTGAAGCTTTCTTT
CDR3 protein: CASSWEGTEAFF

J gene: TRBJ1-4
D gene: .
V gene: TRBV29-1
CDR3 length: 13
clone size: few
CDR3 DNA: TGCAGCGTAGGGATTTTTACCAATGAAAAACTGTTTTTT
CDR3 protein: CSVGIFTNEKLFF